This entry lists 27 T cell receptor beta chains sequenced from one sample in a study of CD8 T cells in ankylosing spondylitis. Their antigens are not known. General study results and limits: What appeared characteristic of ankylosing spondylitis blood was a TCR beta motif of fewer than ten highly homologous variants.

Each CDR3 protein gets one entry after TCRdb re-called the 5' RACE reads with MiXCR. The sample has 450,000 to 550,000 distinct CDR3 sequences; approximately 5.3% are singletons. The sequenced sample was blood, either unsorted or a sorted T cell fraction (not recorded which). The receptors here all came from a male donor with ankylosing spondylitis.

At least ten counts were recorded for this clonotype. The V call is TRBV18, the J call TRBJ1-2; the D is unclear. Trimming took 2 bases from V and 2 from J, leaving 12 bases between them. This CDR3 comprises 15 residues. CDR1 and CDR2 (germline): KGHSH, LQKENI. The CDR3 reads CASSPSAAKNYGYTF. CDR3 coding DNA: TGTGCCAGCTCACCATCGGCAGCAAAGAACTATGGCTACACCTTC. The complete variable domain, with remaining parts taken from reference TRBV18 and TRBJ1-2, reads NAGVMQNPRHLVRRRGQEARLRCSPMKGHSHVYWYRQLPEEGLKFMVYLQKENIIDESGMPKERFSAEFPKEGPSILRIQQVVRGDSAAYFCASSPSAAKNYGYTFGSGTRLTVV.

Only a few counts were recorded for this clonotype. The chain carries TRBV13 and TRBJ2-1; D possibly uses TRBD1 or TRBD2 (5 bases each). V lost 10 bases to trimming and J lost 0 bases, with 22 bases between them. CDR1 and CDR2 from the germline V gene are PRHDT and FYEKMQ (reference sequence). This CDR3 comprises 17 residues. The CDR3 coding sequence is TGTGCCACTACCTGGGGGTCGCGCCAGAGCTCCTACAATGAGCAGTTCTTC. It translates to CATTWGSRQSSYNEQFF.

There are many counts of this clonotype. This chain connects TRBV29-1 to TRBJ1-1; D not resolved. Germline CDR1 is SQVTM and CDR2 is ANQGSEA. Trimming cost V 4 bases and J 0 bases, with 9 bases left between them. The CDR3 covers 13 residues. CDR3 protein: CSVVRNLNTEAFF. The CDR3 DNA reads TGCAGCGTTGTGCGGAACTTGAACACTGAAGCTTTCTTT.

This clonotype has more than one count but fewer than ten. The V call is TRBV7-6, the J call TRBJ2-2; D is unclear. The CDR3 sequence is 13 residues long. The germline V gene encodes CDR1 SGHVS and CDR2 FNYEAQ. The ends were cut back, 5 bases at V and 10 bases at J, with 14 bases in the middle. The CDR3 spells CASSKQIRAELFF. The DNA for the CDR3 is TGTGCCAGCAGCAAACAGATCAGAGCGGAGCTGTTTTTT.

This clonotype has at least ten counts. In nucleotides, the CDR3 is TGTGCCAGCAGCCAAGGGGGGACCCATACGCAGTATTTT. It encodes CASSQGGTHTQYF. The rearrangement links TRBV11-2 to TRBJ2-3; perhaps D is TRBD1 or TRBD2 (6 bases each). There are 13 residues in the CDR3. V was cut by 5 bases and J by 7 bases, with 13 bases left in between. Germline values: CDR1 SGHAT, CDR2 FQNNGV.

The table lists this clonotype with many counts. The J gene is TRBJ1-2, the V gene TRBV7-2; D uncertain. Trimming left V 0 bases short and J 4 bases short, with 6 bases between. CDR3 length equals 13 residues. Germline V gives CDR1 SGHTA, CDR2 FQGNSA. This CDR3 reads CASSLAWSYGYTF. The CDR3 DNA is TGTGCCAGCAGCTTAGCGTGGAGCTATGGCTACACCTTC.

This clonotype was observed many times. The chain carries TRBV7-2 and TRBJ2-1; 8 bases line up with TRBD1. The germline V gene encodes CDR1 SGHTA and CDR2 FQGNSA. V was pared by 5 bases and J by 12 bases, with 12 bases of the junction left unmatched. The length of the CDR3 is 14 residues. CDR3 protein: CASSLGAGGNVQFF. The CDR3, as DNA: TGTGCCAGCAGCCTTGGGGCAGGGGGCAACGTGCAGTTCTTC.

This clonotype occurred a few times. The DNA of the CDR3 is TGCAGTGCTAGCGGACTTGGATACAATGAGCAGTTCTTC. It translates to CSASGLGYNEQFF. The V and J genes are TRBV20-1 and TRBJ2-1, with D maybe TRBD2 (5 bases). V lost 3 bases and J lost 4, with 10 bases in between. CDR1 DFQATT and CDR2 SNEGSKA come from the germline V gene (reference sequence). This CDR3 is 13 amino acids long.

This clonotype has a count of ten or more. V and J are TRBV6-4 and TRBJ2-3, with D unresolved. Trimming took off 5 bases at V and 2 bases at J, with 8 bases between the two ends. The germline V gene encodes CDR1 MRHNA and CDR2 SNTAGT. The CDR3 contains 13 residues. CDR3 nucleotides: TGTGCCAGCAGTAAGGAGATCACAGATACGCAGTATTTT. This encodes CASSKEITDTQYF.

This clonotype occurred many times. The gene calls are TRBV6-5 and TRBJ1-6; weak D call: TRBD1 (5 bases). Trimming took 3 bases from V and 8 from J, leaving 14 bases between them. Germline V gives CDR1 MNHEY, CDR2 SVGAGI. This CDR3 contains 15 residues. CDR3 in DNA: TGTGCCAGCAGTTATCAGGGCCTGCGGGATTCACCCCTCCACTTT. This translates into CASSYQGLRDSPLHF.

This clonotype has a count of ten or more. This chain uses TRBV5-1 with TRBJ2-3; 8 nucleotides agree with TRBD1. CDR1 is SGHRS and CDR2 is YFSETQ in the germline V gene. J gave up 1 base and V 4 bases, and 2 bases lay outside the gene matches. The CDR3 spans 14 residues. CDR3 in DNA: TGCGCCAGCAGCAAACAGGGGGGCACAGATACGCAGTATTTT. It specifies CASSKQGGTDTQYF.

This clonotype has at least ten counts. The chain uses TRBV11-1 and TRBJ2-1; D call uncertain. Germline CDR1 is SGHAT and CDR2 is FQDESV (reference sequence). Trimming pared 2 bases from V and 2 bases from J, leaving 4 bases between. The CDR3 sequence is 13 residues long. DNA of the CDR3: TGTGCCAGCAGCTTAAATCCCTACAATGAGCAGTTCTTC. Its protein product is CASSLNPYNEQFF.

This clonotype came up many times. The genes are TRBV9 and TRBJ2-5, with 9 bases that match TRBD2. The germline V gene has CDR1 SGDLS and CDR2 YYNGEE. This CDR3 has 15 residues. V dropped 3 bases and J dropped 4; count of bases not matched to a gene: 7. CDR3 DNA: TGTGCCAGCAGCGGACCGCTAGCGGGGAGAGAGACCCAGTACTTC. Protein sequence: CASSGPLAGRETQYF.

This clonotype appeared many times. CDR3 in amino acids: CASSQATTGGDTQYF. Written as DNA, the CDR3 is TGCGCCAGCAGCCAAGCTACAACCGGTGGGGATACGCAGTATTTT. This chain uses TRBV4-3 with TRBJ2-3; D gene uncertain. The germline CDR1 and CDR2 sequences are LGHNA and YSLEER. The CDR3 is 15 residues long. The V gene lost 1 base and the J gene lost 6 bases, with 14 bases spanning the gap.

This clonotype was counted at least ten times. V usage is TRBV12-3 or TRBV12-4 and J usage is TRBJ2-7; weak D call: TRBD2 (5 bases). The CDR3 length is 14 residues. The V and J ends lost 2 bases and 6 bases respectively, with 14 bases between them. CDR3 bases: TGTGCCAGCAGTTTACGCGGAGGCCCAGGCGAGCAGTACTTC. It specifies CASSLRGGPGEQYF.

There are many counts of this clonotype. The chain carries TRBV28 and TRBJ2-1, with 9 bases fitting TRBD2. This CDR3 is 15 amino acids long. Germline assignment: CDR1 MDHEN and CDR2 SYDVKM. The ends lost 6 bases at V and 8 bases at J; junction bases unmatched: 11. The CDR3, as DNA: TGTGCCAGCAGCTCGGGCGCGGGAGGGCTGGATGAGCAGTTCTTC. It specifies CASSSGAGGLDEQFF.

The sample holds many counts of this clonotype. The CDR3 DNA reads as TGTGCCAGCAGCTTATCCGGGGGGATTACGGGCTACACCTTC. Residues: CASSLSGGITGYTF. V and J are TRBV7-2 and TRBJ1-2; TRBD1 is a possible D gene (5 bases). Trimming removed 2 bases at V and 8 bases at J, with 15 bases between. Germline V gene sequence: CDR1 SGHTA, CDR2 FQGNSA. The CDR3 sequence is 14 residues long.

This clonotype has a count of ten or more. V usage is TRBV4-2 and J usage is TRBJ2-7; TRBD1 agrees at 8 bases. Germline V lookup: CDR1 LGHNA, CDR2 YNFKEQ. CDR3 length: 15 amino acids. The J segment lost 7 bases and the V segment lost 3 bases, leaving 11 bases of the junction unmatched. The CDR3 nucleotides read TGTGCCAGCAGCCAGGAAAACGGACAGGGACGGGAGCAGTACTTC. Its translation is CASSQENGQGREQYF.

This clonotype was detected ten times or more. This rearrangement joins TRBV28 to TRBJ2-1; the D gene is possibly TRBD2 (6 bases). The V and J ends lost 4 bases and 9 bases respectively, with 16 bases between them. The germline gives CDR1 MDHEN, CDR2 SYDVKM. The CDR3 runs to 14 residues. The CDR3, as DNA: TGTGCCAGCAGTTACCGCTTGCGGGGAGGTGAGCAGTTCTTC. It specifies CASSYRLRGGEQFF.

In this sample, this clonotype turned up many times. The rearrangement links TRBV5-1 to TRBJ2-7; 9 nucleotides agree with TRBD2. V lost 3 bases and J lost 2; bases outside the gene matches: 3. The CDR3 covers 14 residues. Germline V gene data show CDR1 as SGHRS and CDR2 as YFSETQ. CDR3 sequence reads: CASSSRGRAYEQYF. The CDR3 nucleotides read TGCGCCAGCAGCTCACGCGGGAGGGCCTACGAGCAGTACTTC.

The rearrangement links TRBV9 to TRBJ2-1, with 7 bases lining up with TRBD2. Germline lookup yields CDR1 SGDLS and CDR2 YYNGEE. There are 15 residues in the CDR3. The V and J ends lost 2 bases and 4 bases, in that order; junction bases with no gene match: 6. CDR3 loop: CASSVSWGGYNEQFF. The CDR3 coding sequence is TGTGCCAGCAGCGTTAGCTGGGGGGGGTACAATGAGCAGTTCTTC.

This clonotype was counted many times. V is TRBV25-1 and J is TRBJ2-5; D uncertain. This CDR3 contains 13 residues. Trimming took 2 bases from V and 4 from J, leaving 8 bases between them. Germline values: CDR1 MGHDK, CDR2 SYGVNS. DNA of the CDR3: TGTGCCAGCAGTGAAGGGTCCTTAGAGACCCAGTACTTC. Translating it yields CASSEGSLETQYF.

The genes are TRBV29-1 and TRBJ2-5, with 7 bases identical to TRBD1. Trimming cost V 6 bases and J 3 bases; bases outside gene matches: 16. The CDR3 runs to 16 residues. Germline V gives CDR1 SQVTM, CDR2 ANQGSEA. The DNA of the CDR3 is TGCAGCGTGCAACGATATCGTGGGACAGAAAAAGAGACCCAGTACTTC. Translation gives CSVQRYRGTEKETQYF.

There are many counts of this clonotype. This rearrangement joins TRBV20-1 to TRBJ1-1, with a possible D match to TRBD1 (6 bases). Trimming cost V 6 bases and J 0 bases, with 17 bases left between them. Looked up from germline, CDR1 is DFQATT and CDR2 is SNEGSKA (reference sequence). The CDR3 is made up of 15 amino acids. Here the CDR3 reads CSAFPQTGMNTEAFF. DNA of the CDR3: TGCAGTGCATTTCCTCAAACAGGGATGAACACTGAAGCTTTCTTT.

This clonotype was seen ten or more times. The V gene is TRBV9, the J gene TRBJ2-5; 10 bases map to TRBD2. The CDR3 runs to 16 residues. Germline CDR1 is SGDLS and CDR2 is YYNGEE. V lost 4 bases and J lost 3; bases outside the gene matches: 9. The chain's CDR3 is CASSPYRLAGEETQYF. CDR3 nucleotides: TGTGCCAGCAGCCCCTACCGACTAGCGGGCGAAGAGACCCAGTACTTC.

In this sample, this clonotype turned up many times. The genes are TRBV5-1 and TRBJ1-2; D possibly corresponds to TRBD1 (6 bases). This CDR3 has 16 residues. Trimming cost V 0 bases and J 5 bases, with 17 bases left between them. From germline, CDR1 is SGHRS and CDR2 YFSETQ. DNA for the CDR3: TGCGCCAGCAGCTTGGATTGGCCAGGGGCTCTTTATGGCTACACCTTC. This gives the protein CASSLDWPGALYGYTF.

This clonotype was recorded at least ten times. The CDR3 reads CSADPQGRRETQYF. CDR3 sequence (DNA): TGCAGTGCTGACCCACAGGGGCGGAGAGAGACCCAGTACTTC. This rearrangement joins TRBV20-1 to TRBJ2-5, with 7 bases identical to TRBD1. Trimming took 5 bases from V and 4 from J; bases not matched to a gene: 10. The CDR3 runs to 14 residues. Germline V CDR1 and CDR2: DFQATT, SNEGSKA (reference sequence).